This T cell receptor beta chain is from a study of CD8 T cells in Susac syndrome. Random-hexamer reverse transcription was applied to about 0.5 to 1 ug RNA. One entry per CDR3 protein results from TCRdb running MiXCR on the immunoSEQ multiplex PCR reads. The table records about 100,000 distinct CDR3 sequences, roughly 96% of them present only once. The CDR3 contains 14 residues. V dropped 6 bases and J dropped 3 bases, with 9 bases sitting between them. The sequenced sample consisted of CD8+ T cells from PBMCs. This TCR derives from a human donor with Susac syndrome. This chain joins TRBV12-3 or TRBV12-4 and TRBJ1-6; maybe TRBD1 (6 bases). CDR3 bases: TGTGCCAGCAGATCGACAGGCTATAATTCACCCCTCCACTTT. It specifies CASRSTGYNSPLHF.